This TCR beta chain comes out of a study of chemoradiotherapy in HPV16-positive cancers. Study at large: Candidate HPV-specific T-cell clones and common TCR motifs came from functional assays in a couple of HPV16-positive patients.

V was pared by 4 bases and J by 1 base, with 7 bases between. This CDR3 has 13 residues. Germline V gene lookup returns CDR1 MGHRA and CDR2 YSYEKL. Study-wide points: Candidate HPV-specific clones and E7-related TCR motifs grew in tumor during treatment. For HPV16-positive patients, expanding HPV-responsive T cells associated with longer recurrence-free survival.

The assay was immunoSEQ multiplex PCR, and TCRdb's table has in-frame clones only and misses some. The sample lists about 9,200 clones, roughly 78% occurring once. For this clone: Its cognate antigen is unknown.

The sample was acquired from a patient who underwent chemoradiotherapy. The source of this sequence is a human donor with HPV-associated anogenital cancer. The rearrangement uses TRBV4-1 and TRBJ1-2, with D perhaps TRBD1 (5 bases). For the CDR3, the DNA is TGCGCCAGCAGCCCAGGGCTTAACTATGGCTACACCTTC. It encodes CASSPGLNYGYTF.